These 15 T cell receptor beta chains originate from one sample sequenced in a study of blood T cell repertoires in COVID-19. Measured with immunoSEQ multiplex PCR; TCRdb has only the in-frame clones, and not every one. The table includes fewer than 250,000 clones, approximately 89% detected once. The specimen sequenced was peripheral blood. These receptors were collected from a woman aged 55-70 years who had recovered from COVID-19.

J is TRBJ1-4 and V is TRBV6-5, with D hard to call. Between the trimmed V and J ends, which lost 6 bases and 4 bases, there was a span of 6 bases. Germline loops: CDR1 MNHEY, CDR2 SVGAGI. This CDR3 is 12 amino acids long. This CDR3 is CASSAINEKLFF. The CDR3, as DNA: TGTGCCAGCAGCGCTATTAATGAAAAACTGTTTTTT.

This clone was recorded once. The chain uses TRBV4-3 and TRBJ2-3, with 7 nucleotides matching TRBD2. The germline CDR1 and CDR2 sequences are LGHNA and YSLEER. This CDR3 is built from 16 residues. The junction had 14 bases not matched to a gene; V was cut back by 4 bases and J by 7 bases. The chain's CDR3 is CASSLEWGGADYTQYF. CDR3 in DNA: TGCGCCAGCAGCCTAGAATGGGGGGGAGCTGATTATACGCAGTATTTT.

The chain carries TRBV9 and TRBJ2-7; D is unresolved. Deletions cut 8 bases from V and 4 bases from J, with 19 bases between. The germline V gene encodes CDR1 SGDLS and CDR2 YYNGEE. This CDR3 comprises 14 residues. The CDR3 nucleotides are TGTGCCAGTTCCCCGTCCGCGGTTCCGTACGAGCAGTACTTC. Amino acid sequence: CASSPSAVPYEQYF. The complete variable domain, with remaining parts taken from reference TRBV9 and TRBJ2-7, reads DSGVTQTPKHLITATGQRVTLRCSPRSGDLSVYWYQQSLDQGLQFLIQYYNGEERAKGNILERFSAQQFPDLHSELNLSSLELGDSALYFCASSPSAVPYEQYFGPGTRLTVT.

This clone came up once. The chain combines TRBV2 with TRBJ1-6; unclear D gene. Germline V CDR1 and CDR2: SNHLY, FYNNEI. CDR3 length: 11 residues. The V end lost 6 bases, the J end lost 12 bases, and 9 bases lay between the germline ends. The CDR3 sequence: CASRLGQPLHF. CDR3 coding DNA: TGTGCCAGCAGACTCGGTCAACCCCTCCACTTT.

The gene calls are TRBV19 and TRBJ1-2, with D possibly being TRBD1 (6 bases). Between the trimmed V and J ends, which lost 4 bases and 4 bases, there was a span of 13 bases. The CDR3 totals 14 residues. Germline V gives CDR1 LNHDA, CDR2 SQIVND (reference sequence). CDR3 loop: CASSNQGRVYGYTF. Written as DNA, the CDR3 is TGTGCCAGTAGTAACCAGGGGAGGGTCTATGGCTACACCTTC.

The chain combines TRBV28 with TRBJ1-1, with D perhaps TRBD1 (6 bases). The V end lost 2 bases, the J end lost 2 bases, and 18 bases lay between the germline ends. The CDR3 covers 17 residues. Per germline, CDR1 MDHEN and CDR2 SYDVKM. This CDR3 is CASSLILQGWINTEAFF. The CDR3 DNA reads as TGTGCCAGCAGTTTAATTTTACAGGGTTGGATTAACACTGAAGCTTTCTTT.

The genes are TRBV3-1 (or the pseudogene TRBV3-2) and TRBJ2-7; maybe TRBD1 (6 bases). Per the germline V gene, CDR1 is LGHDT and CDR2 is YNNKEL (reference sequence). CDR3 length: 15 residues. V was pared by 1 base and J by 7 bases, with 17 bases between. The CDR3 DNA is TGTGCCAGCAGCCAAGCACGGGACCTAAGGGGGGAGCAGTACTTC. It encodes CASSQARDLRGEQYF.

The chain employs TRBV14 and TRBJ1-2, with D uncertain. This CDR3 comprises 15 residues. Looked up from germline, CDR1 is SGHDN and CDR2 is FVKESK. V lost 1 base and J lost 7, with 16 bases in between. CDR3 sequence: CASSQVKPLPGGYTF. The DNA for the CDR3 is TGTGCCAGCAGCCAAGTGAAGCCTTTGCCCGGTGGCTACACCTTC.

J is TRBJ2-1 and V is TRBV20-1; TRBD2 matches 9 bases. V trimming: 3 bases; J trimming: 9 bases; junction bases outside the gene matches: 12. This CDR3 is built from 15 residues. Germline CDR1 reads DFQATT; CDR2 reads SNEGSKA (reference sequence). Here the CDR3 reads CSASRLAGLGGEQFF. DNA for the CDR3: TGCAGTGCTAGTAGGCTAGCGGGGCTTGGAGGTGAGCAGTTCTTC.

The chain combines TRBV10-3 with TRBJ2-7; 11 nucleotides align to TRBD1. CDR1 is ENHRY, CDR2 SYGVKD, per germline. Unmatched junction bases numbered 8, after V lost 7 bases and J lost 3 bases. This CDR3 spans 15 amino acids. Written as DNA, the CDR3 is TGTGCCATCACCCTCGGGACAGGGGGAGGCTACGAGCAGTACTTC. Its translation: CAITLGTGGGYEQYF.

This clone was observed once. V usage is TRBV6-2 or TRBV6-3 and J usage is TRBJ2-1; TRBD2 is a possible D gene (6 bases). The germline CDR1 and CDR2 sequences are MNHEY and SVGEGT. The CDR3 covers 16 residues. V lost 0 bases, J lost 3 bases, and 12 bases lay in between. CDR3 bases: TGTGCCAGCAGTTACTCTCGGGGGACCAACTACAATGAGCAGTTCTTC. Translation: CASSYSRGTNYNEQFF.

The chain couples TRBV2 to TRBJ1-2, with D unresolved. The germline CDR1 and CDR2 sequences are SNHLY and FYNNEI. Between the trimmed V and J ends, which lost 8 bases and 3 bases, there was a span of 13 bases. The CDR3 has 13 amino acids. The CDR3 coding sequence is TGTGCCAGCGAAGTCTCGGGATACTATGGCTACACCTTC. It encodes CASEVSGYYGYTF.

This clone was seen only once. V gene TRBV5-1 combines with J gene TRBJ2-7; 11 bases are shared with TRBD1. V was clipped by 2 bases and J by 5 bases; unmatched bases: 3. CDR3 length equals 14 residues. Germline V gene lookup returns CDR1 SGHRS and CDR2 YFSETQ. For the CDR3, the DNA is TGCGCCAGCAGCTTTAGGGACAGGGGGGACGAGCAGTACTTC. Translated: CASSFRDRGDEQYF.

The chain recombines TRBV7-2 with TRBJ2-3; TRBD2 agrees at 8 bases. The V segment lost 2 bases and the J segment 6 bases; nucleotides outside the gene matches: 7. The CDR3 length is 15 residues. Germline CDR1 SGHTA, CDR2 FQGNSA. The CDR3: CASSLIAGPRDTQYF. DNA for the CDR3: TGTGCCAGCAGCTTAATAGCGGGGCCCCGGGATACGCAGTATTTT.

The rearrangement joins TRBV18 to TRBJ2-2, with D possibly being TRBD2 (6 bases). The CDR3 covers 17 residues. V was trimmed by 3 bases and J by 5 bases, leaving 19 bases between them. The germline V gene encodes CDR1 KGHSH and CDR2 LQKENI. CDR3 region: CASSPFMERGGTGELFF. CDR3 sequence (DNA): TGTGCCAGCTCACCTTTTATGGAGAGGGGAGGAACCGGGGAGCTGTTTTTT.